Below are 2 T cell receptor beta chains sequenced from a single sample in a study of monozygotic twins with cystic fibrosis. This table comes from immunoSEQ multiplex PCR, and its TCRdb copy is limited to in-frame clones, with some not included. The sample consists of 34,000 or so clones, about 92% of them appearing once. Sequencing was carried out using blood. These receptor sequences come from a girl aged 2-9 years with cystic fibrosis.

V usage is TRBV12-5 and J usage is TRBJ2-2; D not certain. V was trimmed by 1 base and J by 1 base, leaving 7 bases between them. The CDR3 is 15 amino acids. Germline lookup yields CDR1 LGHNT and CDR2 FRNRAP. CDR3: CASGLGAVNTGELFF. The CDR3 coding sequence is TGTGCTAGTGGTTTGGGGGCAGTGAACACCGGGGAGCTGTTTTTT.

This chain connects TRBV7-2 to TRBJ2-1, with D perhaps matching TRBD2 (6 bases). The V end lost 2 bases, the J end lost 2 bases, and 10 bases lay between the germline ends. Germline CDR1 and CDR2: SGHTA and FQGNSA. This CDR3 comprises 15 residues. The CDR3 DNA reads TGTGCCAGCAGCTTAATCGGGAGCCCCTACAATGAGCAGTTCTTC. Translated, it gives CASSLIGSPYNEQFF.